The present T cell receptor beta chain was sequenced within a study of technical replicates of blood from a few donors. Sequenced by immunoSEQ multiplex PCR; TCRdb stores in-frame clones only, minus some. The table includes 55,000 to 65,000 clones, less than 98% detected once. Trimming removed 8 bases from V and 8 bases from J, with 22 bases in between. Germline CDR1 and CDR2: SQVTM and ANQGSEA. The CDR3 has 14 amino acids. The chain joins TRBV29-1 to TRBJ2-1; TRBD1 might be the D (6 bases). The specimen was T cells isolated from PBMCs. The sequence was obtained from a human donor in good health. The CDR3 bases are TGCAGCCTAGGTGGCAGGGGCTCGATTGATGAGCAGTTCTTC. Protein: CSLGGRGSIDEQFF.